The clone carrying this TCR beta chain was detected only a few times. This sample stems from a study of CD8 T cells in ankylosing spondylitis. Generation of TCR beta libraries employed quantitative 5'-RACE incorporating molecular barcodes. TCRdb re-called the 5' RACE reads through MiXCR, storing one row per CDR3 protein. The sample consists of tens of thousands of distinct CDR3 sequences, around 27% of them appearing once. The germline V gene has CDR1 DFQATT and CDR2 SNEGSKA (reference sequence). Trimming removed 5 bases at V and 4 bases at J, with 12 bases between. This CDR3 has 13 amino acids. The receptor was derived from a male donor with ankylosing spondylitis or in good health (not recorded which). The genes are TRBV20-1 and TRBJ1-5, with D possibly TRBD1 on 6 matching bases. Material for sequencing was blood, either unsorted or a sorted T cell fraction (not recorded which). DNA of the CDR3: TGCAGTGCTCTGGACAGTTTAAATCAGCCCCAGCATTTT. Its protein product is CSALDSLNQPQHF.